This T cell receptor (beta chain) was captured by sequencing in a study of identifying expanded T cells in peripheral blood. Germline values: CDR1 KGHSH, CDR2 LQKENI. The CDR3 extends over 15 amino acids. Trimming took 6 bases from V and 2 from J, leaving 13 bases between them. The repertoire was sequenced with immunoSEQ multiplex PCR; TCRdb's copy has only in-frame clones and lacks some. The profile covers fewer than 60,000 clones, with 65% to 90% appearing a single time and about 14% taken by the ten largest. This clone was observed a single time. The chain joins TRBV18 to TRBJ1-4, with D unclear. This TCR was sampled from a person aged 18 to 70 in good health. The sample taken for sequencing was blood. Written as DNA, the CDR3 is TGTGCCAGCTCGTCCTCCCCGAGGACTAATGAAAAACTGTTTTTT. Protein product: CASSSSPRTNEKLFF.